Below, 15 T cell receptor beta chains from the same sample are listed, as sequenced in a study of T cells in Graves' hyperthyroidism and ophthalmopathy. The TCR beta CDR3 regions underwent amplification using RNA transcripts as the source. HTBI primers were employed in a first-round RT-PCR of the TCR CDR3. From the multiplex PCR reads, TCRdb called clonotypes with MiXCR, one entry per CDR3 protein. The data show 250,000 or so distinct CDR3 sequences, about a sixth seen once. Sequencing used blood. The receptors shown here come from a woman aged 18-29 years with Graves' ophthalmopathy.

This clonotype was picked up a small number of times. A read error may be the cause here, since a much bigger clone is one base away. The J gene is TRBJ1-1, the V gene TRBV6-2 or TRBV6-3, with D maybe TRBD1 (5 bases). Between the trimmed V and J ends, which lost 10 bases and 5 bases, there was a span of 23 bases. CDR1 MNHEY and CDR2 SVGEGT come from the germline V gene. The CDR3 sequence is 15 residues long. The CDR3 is CAIRRGTVVSTEAFF. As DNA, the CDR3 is TGTGCCATCAGGAGGGGAACAGTCGTGTCGACTGAAGCTTTCTTT.

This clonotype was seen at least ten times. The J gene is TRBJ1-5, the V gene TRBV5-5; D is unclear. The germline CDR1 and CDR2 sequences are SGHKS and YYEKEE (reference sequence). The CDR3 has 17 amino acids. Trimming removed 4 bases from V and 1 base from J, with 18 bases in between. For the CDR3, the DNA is TGTGCCAGCAGCACACTAATGTTGTATGGGAGCAATCAGCCCCAGCATTTT. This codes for CASSTLMLYGSNQPQHF.

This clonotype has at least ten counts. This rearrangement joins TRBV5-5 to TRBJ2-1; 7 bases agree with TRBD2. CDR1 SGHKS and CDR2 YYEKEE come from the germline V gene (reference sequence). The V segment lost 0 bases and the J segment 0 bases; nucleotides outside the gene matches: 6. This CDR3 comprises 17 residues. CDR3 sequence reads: CASSLARLADSYNEQFF. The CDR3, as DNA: TGTGCCAGCAGCTTGGCCCGGCTAGCGGACTCCTACAATGAGCAGTTCTTC.

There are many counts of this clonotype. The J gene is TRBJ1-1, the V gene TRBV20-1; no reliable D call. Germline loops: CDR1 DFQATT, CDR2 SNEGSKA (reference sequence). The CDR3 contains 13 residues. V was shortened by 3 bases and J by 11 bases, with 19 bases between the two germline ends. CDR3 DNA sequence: TGCAGTGCTAGCCAGGTGATTTCAAGATCCGCTTTCTTT. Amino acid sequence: CSASQVISRSAFF.

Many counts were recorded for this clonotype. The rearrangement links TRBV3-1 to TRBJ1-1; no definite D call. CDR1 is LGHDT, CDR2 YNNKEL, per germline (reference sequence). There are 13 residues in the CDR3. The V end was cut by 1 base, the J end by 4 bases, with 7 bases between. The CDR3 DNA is TGTGCCAGCAGCCAAGTGTCCAGCACTGAAGCTTTCTTT. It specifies CASSQVSSTEAFF.

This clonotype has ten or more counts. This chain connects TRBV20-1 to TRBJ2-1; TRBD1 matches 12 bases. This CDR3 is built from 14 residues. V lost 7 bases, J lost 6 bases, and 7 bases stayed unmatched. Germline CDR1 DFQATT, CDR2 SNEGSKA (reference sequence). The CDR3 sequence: CSGVGTGGRNEQFF. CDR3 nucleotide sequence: TGCAGTGGGGTCGGGACAGGGGGCCGCAATGAGCAGTTCTTC.

For the CDR3, the DNA is TGTGCCAGCAGCTTAGCTCCCGGACCACCCTACGAGCAGTACTTC. Amino acids: CASSLAPGPPYEQYF. V and J are TRBV11-2 and TRBJ2-7; D remains ambiguous. The V end lost 1 base, the J end lost 2 bases, and 12 bases lay between the germline ends. CDR1 is SGHAT, CDR2 FQNNGV, per germline. The CDR3 covers 15 residues.

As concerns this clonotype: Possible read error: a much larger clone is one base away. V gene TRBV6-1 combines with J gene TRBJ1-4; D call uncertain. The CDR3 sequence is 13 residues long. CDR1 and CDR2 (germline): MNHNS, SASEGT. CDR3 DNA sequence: TGTGCCAGCAGTGTTAACAGTAATGGAAAACTGTTTTTT. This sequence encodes CASSVNSNGKLFF.

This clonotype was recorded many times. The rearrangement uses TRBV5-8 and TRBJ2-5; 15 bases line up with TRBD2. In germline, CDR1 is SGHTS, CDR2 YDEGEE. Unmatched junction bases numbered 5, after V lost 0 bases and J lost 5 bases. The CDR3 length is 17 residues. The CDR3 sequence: CASSLGTSGRAEETQYF. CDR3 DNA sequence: TGTGCCAGCAGCTTGGGGACTAGCGGGAGGGCGGAGGAGACCCAGTACTTC.

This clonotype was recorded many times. The CDR3 DNA reads as TGTGCCAGCAGCTTAGTAACAGGGGGCTCAGGCACTGAAGCTTTCTTT. Protein sequence: CASSLVTGGSGTEAFF. The V call is TRBV7-2, the J call TRBJ1-1; 9 bases fit TRBD1. This CDR3 has 16 amino acids. Germline values: CDR1 SGHTA, CDR2 FQGNSA. Trimming took 1 base from V and 4 from J; bases not matched to a gene: 7.

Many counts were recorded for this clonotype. The CDR3 DNA sequence: TGTGCCAGCAACTCCGGGCCGGGGGTCGGGGCCAACGTCCTGACTTTC. This gives the protein CASNSGPGVGANVLTF. The chain recombines TRBV7-3 with TRBJ2-6, with a weak D call TRBD2 (6 bases). Germline CDR1 SGHTA, CDR2 FQGTGA. The CDR3 has 16 amino acids. Trimming stripped 7 bases from V and 4 bases from J, with 17 bases between.

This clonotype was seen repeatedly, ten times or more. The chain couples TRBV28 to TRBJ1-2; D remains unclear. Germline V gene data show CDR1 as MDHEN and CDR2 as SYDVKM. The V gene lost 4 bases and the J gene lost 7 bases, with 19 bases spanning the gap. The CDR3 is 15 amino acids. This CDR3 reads CASSSFGYGSTGYTF. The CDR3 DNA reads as TGTGCCAGCAGTTCCTTCGGGTATGGGTCTACTGGCTACACCTTC.

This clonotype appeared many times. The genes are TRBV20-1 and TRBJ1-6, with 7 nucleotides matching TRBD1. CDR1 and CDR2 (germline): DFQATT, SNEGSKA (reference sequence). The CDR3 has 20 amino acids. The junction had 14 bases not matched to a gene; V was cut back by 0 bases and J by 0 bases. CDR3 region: CSARDVDRTGVSSYNSPLHF. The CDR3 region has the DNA TGCAGTGCTAGAGATGTGGATAGAACAGGGGTTAGCTCCTATAATTCACCCCTCCACTTT.

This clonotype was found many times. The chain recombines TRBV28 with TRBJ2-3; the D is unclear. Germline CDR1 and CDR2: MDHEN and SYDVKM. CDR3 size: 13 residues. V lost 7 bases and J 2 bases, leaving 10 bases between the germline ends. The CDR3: CASKSLDTDTQYF. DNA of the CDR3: TGTGCCAGCAAGTCTCTCGACACAGATACGCAGTATTTT.

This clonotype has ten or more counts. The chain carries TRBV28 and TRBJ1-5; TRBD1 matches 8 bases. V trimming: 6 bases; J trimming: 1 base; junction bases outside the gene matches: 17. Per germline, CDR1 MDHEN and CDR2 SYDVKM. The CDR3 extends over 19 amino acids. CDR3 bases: TGTGCCAGCAGCTCTATTCGACGGGACAGGCGGCAGAGCAATCAGCCCCAGCATTTT. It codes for CASSSIRRDRRQSNQPQHF.